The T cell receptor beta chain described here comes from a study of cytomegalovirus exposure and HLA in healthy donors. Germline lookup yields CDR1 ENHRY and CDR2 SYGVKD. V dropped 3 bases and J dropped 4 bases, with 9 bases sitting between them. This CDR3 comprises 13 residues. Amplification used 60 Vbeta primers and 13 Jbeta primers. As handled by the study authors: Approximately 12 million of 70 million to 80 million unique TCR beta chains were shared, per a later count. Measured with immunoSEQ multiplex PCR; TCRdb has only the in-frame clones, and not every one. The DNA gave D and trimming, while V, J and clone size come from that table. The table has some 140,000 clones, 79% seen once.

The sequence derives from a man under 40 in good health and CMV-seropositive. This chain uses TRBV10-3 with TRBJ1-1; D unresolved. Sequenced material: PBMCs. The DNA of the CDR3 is TGTGCCATCAGTGACGGTGGTCGCACTGAAGCTTTCTTT. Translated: CAISDGGRTEAFF.